These 11 T cell receptor beta chains were all obtained from the same sample, sequenced in a study of cytomegalovirus exposure and HLA in healthy donors. Researchers ran the PCR with 60 Vbeta and 13 Jbeta primers. Some clones are missing from TCRdb's copy, which holds only in-frame ones; the method was immunoSEQ multiplex PCR. The sample carries more than 150,000 clones, 75% to 90% recorded once. What was sequenced was PBMCs. These TCRs come from a girl aged 10-17 years in good health and CMV-seropositive.

This clone appeared a single time. The V call is TRBV18, the J call TRBJ1-2, with unresolved D. The CDR3 spans 15 residues. CDR1 and CDR2 (germline): KGHSH, LQKENI. Trimming took 6 bases from V and 4 from J, leaving 18 bases between them. The CDR3 DNA is TGTGCCAGCTCCCCGGAGGGCCGACCCAGCTATGGCTACACCTTC. This codes for CASSPEGRPSYGYTF.

This sequence joins TRBV11-2 and TRBJ2-5; TRBD1 agrees at 8 bases. The CDR3 consists of 17 residues. The V and J ends lost 0 bases and 5 bases, in that order; junction bases with no gene match: 11. Germline V gives CDR1 SGHAT, CDR2 FQNNGV. This chain's CDR3 is CASSLDVWDRRGETQYF. The CDR3 DNA sequence: TGTGCCAGCAGCTTAGATGTGTGGGACAGGAGGGGCGAGACCCAGTACTTC.

The chain combines TRBV6-1 with TRBJ1-1; D may be TRBD1 (5 bases). The CDR3 spans 14 residues. V lost 11 bases, J lost 2 bases, and 18 bases lay in between. Germline-derived CDR1 and CDR2 are MNHNS and SASEGT. CDR3 amino acids: CASRRGDSNTEAFF. CDR3 nucleotide sequence: TGTGCCTCCCGGAGAGGAGACAGCAACACTGAAGCTTTCTTT.

The chain uses TRBV6-5 and TRBJ2-7, with 8 positions matching TRBD1. V trimming: 4 bases; J trimming: 2 bases; junction bases outside the gene matches: 7. Germline V CDR1 and CDR2: MNHEY, SVGAGI. The CDR3 loop spans 15 amino acids. Written as DNA, the CDR3 is TGTGCCAGCAGTTCTGCGGGACAGGTGACCTACGAGCAGTACTTC. It is translated as CASSSAGQVTYEQYF.

The chain combines TRBV6-6 with TRBJ2-4; 13 bases match TRBD2. V lost 6 bases to trimming and J lost 6 bases; unmatched junction nucleotides: 5. CDR3 length equals 15 residues. Germline V gene lookup returns CDR1 MNHNY and CDR2 SVGAGI (reference sequence). The CDR3 DNA is TGTGCCAGCAGCTTGACTAGCGGGGGGCCAAACATTCAGTACTTC. This codes for CASSLTSGGPNIQYF.

The V and J genes are TRBV18 and TRBJ2-7; 7 nucleotides match TRBD2. The germline gives CDR1 KGHSH, CDR2 LQKENI. Germline trimming cut 6 bases from V and 2 bases from J; bases unmatched to any gene: 13. The CDR3 runs to 16 residues. CDR3 loop: CASSQLRPGGTYEQYF. The CDR3, as DNA: TGTGCCAGCTCGCAATTACGGCCGGGGGGAACCTACGAGCAGTACTTC.

The rearrangement uses TRBV19 and TRBJ1-1; D is uncertain. Germline V gene data show CDR1 as LNHDA and CDR2 as SQIVND (reference sequence). This CDR3 is 13 amino acids long. Trimming pared 1 base from V and 1 base from J, leaving 4 bases between. The CDR3 DNA reads TGTGCCAGTAGTATAGCATGGAACACTGAAGCTTTCTTT. Translating it yields CASSIAWNTEAFF.

In nucleotides, the CDR3 is TGCGCCAGCAGCCAAGTCTTGGGGCTTAGCCTTCAAGAGACCCAGTACTTC. Translating gives CASSQVLGLSLQETQYF. The rearrangement links TRBV4-3 to TRBJ2-5; maybe TRBD1 (5 bases). This CDR3 is 17 amino acids long. Trimming removed 1 base at V and 2 bases at J, with 17 bases between. Looked up from germline, CDR1 is LGHNA and CDR2 is YSLEER.

This sequence joins TRBV29-1 and TRBJ2-6, with 7 bases identical to TRBD1. V lost 6 bases and J lost 2; bases outside the gene matches: 4. The CDR3 runs to 14 residues. Germline V gene lookup returns CDR1 SQVTM and CDR2 ANQGSEA. Written as DNA, the CDR3 is TGCAGCGTACAGGGGCTGACTGGGGCCAACGTCCTGACTTTC. Its protein product is CSVQGLTGANVLTF.

This clone appeared once. This rearrangement joins TRBV18 to TRBJ2-5, with 9 positions matching TRBD1. The junction had 6 bases not matched to a gene; V was cut back by 2 bases and J by 5 bases. CDR1 is KGHSH, CDR2 LQKENI, per germline. CDR3 length: 15 amino acids. The CDR3 loop reads CASSPKGQGLETQYF. The CDR3 nucleotides are TGTGCCAGCTCACCAAAGGGACAGGGTTTGGAGACCCAGTACTTC.

The chain combines TRBV5-6 with TRBJ1-2; a weak D match, TRBD1 (6 bases). The CDR3 extends over 14 amino acids. Germline V CDR1 and CDR2: SGHDT, YYEEEE. V lost 2 bases and J lost 4, with 12 bases in between. CDR3 sequence: CASSLSQGSYGYTF. In nucleotides, the CDR3 is TGTGCCAGCAGCTTATCACAGGGAAGCTATGGCTACACCTTC.